This note documents a single TCR beta chain sequence. The antigen remains undetermined. This sample was taken from a study of Graves' ophthalmopathy and Graves' hyperthyroidism. Study overall: A follow-up of 18 months without ophthalmopathy meant that hyperthyroidism was stable.

Notes on the study in general: Blood contained most expanded thyroid clonotypes exceeding 0.001 frequency. Ophthalmopathy progression predictions by the model showed about 75% specificity and approximately 71% sensitivity.

Clinical symptoms, serum thyroxine, TRAb, thyroid ultrasound and orbital computed tomography determined diagnosis. TCR beta CDR3 amplification used RNA transcripts. Following a first-round RT-PCR that used HTBI primers, a second-round multiplex PCR was carried out. From the multiplex PCR reads, TCRdb called clonotypes with MiXCR, one entry per CDR3 protein. The sample records 580,000 or so distinct CDR3 sequences, 35% to 45% being singletons. The V end was cut by 4 bases, the J end by 7 bases, with 14 bases between. The CDR3 loop spans 13 amino acids. CDR1 is SQVTM, CDR2 ANQGSEA, per germline. The TCR sequence derives from an adult man with Graves' hyperthyroidism. J is TRBJ2-1 and V is TRBV29-1, with D perhaps TRBD2 (5 bases). Sequenced: peripheral blood or thyroid tissue (not recorded which). The CDR3: CSVVWTTRNEQFF. The DNA for the CDR3 is TGCAGCGTTGTATGGACCACTAGGAATGAGCAGTTCTTC.